This T cell receptor (beta chain) stems from a study of CD8+ T cells in alopecia areata. Specified treatment: oral pan-JAK inhibitor, 5-10 mg twice daily. Sequencing used cDNA as its template, made by extracting RNA and reverse transcribing it. Measured with immunoSEQ multiplex PCR; TCRdb has only the in-frame clones, and not every one. The sample lists over 100,000 clones, 50% to 55% occurring once. The CDR3 is 14 residues long. The V and J ends lost 5 bases and 3 bases respectively, with 14 bases between them. Germline lookup yields CDR1 MNHEY and CDR2 SVGAGI. The input for sequencing was CD4+ T cells sorted from blood, taken at week 4, from a patient treated with tofacitinib. This rearrangement joins TRBV6-5 to TRBJ2-7; perhaps TRBD2 as D (7 bases). The origin of this receptor is a human donor with alopecia areata. CDR3 in amino acids: CASSTGGAGYEQYF. In nucleotides, the CDR3 is TGTGCCAGCAGTACTGGGGGGGCGGGCTACGAGCAGTACTTC.